This is a list of T cell receptor beta chains from one sample in a study of long-term antiretroviral therapy in people with HIV. Clones were sequenced by immunoSEQ multiplex PCR, and TCRdb holds only the in-frame ones, with some missing. The data contain tens of thousands of clones, roughly 96% of them singletons. Specimen: unsorted PBMCs, collected 3.7 years after starting antiretroviral therapy. These receptors were obtained from a woman in her fifties or sixties with HIV. Both conserved end residues are part of each CDR3.

v_call | cdr3_length | cdr3_aa
TRBV4-2 | 16 | CASSQDRGALNNEQFF
TRBV5-1 | 14 | CASSFYSLQETQYF
TRBV7-9 | 12 | CASSLTSQGQFF
TRBV7-3 | 14 | CASSLDNGVGEQFF
TRBV6-5 | 13 | CAGSVDSNQPQHF
TRBV20-1 | 10 | CSASSPGYTF
TRBV5-6 | 16 | CASSPAGGGGYTEAFF
TRBV6-5 | 15 | CASRGTGLGNQPQHF
TRBV5-6 | 15 | CASSAPGTPGGEQFF
TRBV4-3 | 15 | CASSPTPAGANVLTF
TRBV6-1 | 15 | CASRNQGSGANVLTF
TRBV2 | 17 | CASSEEPLVRAPTEQYF
TRBV18 | 14 | CASSPTGAGVEQYF
TRBV29-1 | 15 | CSVPTGKPYNSPLHF
TRBV27 | 17 | CASSWGRASSYNSPLHF
TRBV19 | 13 | CASGQVIQETQYF
TRBV5-1 | 14 | CASSATPGADTQYF
TRBV4-1 | 16 | CASSPTYQGTRHEQFF
TRBV7-7 | 17 | CASSARPGQGPGNTIYF
TRBV19 | 15 | CASSRNGPSNQPQHF
TRBV20-1 | 10 | CSASGYGYTF
TRBV5-1 | 13 | CASSQQGENGYTF